A single sample gave rise to the 12 T cell receptor beta chains below, sequenced in a study of response to subunit inactivated influenza vaccine. Each CDR3 protein is one row after TCRdb ran MiXCR on the RT-PCR reads. The profile shows roughly 290,000 distinct CDR3 sequences, about a fifth of them singletons. The material was PBMCs from blood, obtained about 20 months after vaccination. The receptor set was obtained from a man aged 50-75 years who received an inactivated influenza vaccine.

This clonotype has a handful of counts. The CDR3 DNA sequence: TGCAGTGTGTCGGTTGGCCGCCGGGAGACCCAGTACTTC. Protein product: CSVSVGRRETQYF. V gene TRBV29-1 combines with J gene TRBJ2-5; D is undetermined. The CDR3 consists of 13 residues. Per the germline V gene, CDR1 is SQVTM and CDR2 is ANQGSEA.

The chain has TRBV5-1 and TRBJ2-2, with TRBD2 identical over 14 bases. This CDR3 is 17 amino acids long. J was trimmed by 5 bases and V by 4 bases; bases with no gene match: 7. CDR1 is SGHRS and CDR2 is YFSETQ in the germline V gene. Here the CDR3 DNA reads TGCGCCAGCAGCCTTGGGACTAGCGGGAGAAGAACCGGGGAGCTGTTTTTT. Translated: CASSLGTSGRRTGELFF. The whole variable domain, filled in from reference TRBV5-1 and TRBJ2-2, reads KAGVTQTPRYLIKTRGQQVTLSCSPISGHRSVSWYQQTPGQGLQFLFEYFSETQRNKGNFPGRFSGRQFSNSRSEMNVSTLELGDSALYLCASSLGTSGRRTGELFFGEGSRLTVL.

This clonotype showed up just a few times. The J gene is TRBJ2-4, the V gene TRBV5-5; TRBD1 agrees at 11 bases. The CDR3 is made up of 14 amino acids. After removal of 5 bases from V and 8 bases from J, the junction contained 6 bases not matched to a gene. CDR1 and CDR2 from the germline V gene are SGHKS and YYEKEE (reference sequence). CDR3 nucleotides: TGTGCCAGCAGTTGGGACAGGGGGGCGGACATTCAGTACTTC. This sequence encodes CASSWDRGADIQYF.

The chain carries TRBV5-5 and TRBJ1-2; D might be TRBD1 (6 bases). The germline CDR1 and CDR2 sequences are SGHKS and YYEKEE (reference sequence). The V end was cut by 4 bases, the J end by 2 bases, with 12 bases between. This CDR3 is built from 14 residues. CDR3: CASSNRAGNYGYTF. In nucleotides, the CDR3 is TGTGCCAGCAGCAACAGGGCTGGAAACTATGGCTACACCTTC. The variable domain in full, completed from reference TRBV5-5 and TRBJ1-2, reads DAGVTQSPTHLIKTRGQQVTLRCSPISGHKSVSWYQQVLGQGPQFIFQYYEKEERGRGNFPDRFSARQFPNYSSELNVNALLLGDSALYLCASSNRAGNYGYTFGSGTRLTVV.

The V gene is TRBV11-1, the J gene TRBJ2-1; 12 bases match TRBD2. With V trimmed by 2 bases and J by 8 bases, 13 bases remained unmatched. Germline loops: CDR1 SGHAT, CDR2 FQDESV (reference sequence). This CDR3 comprises 18 residues. CDR3 amino acids: CASSLSSSGGENLHEQFF. The DNA for the CDR3 is TGTGCCAGCAGCTTATCCTCTAGCGGGGGGGAGAACTTGCATGAGCAGTTCTTC. Filled out from reference TRBV11-1 and TRBJ2-1, the complete variable domain reads EAEVAQSPRYKITEKSQAVAFWCDPISGHATLYWYRQILGQGPELLVQFQDESVVDDSQLPKDRFSAERLKGVDSTLKIQPAELGDSAMYLCASSLSSSGGENLHEQFFGPGTRLTVL.

This rearrangement joins TRBV7-9 to TRBJ1-2, with D maybe TRBD1 (5 bases). Germline-derived CDR1 and CDR2 are SEHNR and FQNEAQ (reference sequence). This CDR3 comprises 17 residues. The V and J ends lost 1 base and 3 bases respectively, with 18 bases between them. As DNA, the CDR3 is TGTGCCAGCAGCTTAGTACGATGGGGCGCGGTAGACTATGGCTACACCTTC. It codes for CASSLVRWGAVDYGYTF. The full variable domain, in which reference TRBV7-9 and TRBJ1-2 provide the parts outside the CDR3, is DTGVSQNPRHKITKRGQNVTFRCDPISEHNRLYWYRQTLGQGPEFLTYFQNEAQLEKSRLLSDRFSAERPKGSFSTLEIQRTEQGDSAMYLCASSLVRWGAVDYGYTFGSGTRLTVV.

This sequence joins TRBV7-4 and TRBJ1-1; 7 positions agree with TRBD1. The CDR3 has 17 amino acids. With 6 bases clipped from V and 4 bases from J, the junction kept 17 bases outside the gene matches. CDR1 and CDR2 from the germline V gene are SGHVT and SQSDAQ. The CDR3 protein is CASSNKACPTGTTEAFF. The DNA of the CDR3 is TGTGCCAGCAGTAATAAAGCATGTCCGACAGGGACCACTGAAGCTTTCTTT.

This clonotype has a handful of counts. This sequence joins TRBV18 and TRBJ2-2; D is unclear. The CDR3 totals 16 residues. The V end lost 3 bases, the J end lost 1 base, and 12 bases lay between the germline ends. The V gene's germline CDR1 is KGHSH and CDR2 LQKENI. CDR3 in amino acids: CASSPGVSRNTGELFF. For the CDR3, the DNA is TGTGCCAGCTCACCTGGGGTTTCGCGGAACACCGGGGAGCTGTTTTTT. Full variable domain (outside the CDR3, taken from reference TRBV18 and TRBJ2-2): NAGVMQNPRHLVRRRGQEARLRCSPMKGHSHVYWYRQLPEEGLKFMVYLQKENIIDESGMPKERFSAEFPKEGPSILRIQQVVRGDSAAYFCASSPGVSRNTGELFFGEGSRLTVL.

A few counts support this clonotype. The chain has TRBV28 and TRBJ1-5; D is unclear. Germline V gene sequence: CDR1 MDHEN, CDR2 SYDVKM. The length of the CDR3 is 17 residues. Trimming cost V 5 bases and J 5 bases, with 22 bases left between them. The CDR3 DNA follows: TGTGCCAGCAGTAAACCGAGGTCCAGATCCCTTTATCAGCCCCAGCATTTT. It encodes CASSKPRSRSLYQPQHF.

V and J are TRBV28 and TRBJ2-5; D is unresolved. The CDR3 extends over 17 amino acids. From germline, CDR1 is MDHEN and CDR2 SYDVKM. V was clipped by 1 base and J by 0 bases, with 15 bases between them. CDR3 region: CASSLLSAGPYQETQYF. Written as DNA, the CDR3 is TGTGCCAGCAGTTTATTATCGGCAGGACCTTACCAAGAGACCCAGTACTTC.

The table lists this clonotype with a few counts. This chain links TRBV6-2 or TRBV6-3 with TRBJ2-5; perhaps TRBD1 as D (6 bases). CDR3 length equals 13 residues. The V and J ends lost 2 bases and 2 bases respectively, with 6 bases between them. The germline V gene has CDR1 MNHEY and CDR2 SVGEGT. The CDR3 sequence is CASSYGQQETQYF. CDR3 sequence (DNA): TGTGCCAGCAGTTACGGACAGCAAGAGACCCAGTACTTC.

The chain has TRBV6-2 or TRBV6-3 and TRBJ2-1; D gene uncertain. Germline-derived CDR1 and CDR2 are MNHEY and SVGEGT. The CDR3 totals 12 residues. V lost 0 bases and J 6 bases, leaving 3 bases between the germline ends. The CDR3 loop is CASSYSGNEQFF. As DNA, the CDR3 is TGTGCCAGCAGTTACTCCGGCAATGAGCAGTTCTTC.